The entry below gives a single TCR beta chain sequence along with its context. The sample comes from a study of T cell responses to AZD1222 COVID-19 vaccine. This table comes from immunoSEQ multiplex PCR, and its TCRdb copy is limited to in-frame clones, with some not included. The sample holds 100,000 to 120,000 clones, about 87% seen once. The specimen comprised peripheral blood, sampled on day 0 of AZD1222 vaccination. The receptor comes from an adult in good health.

The CDR3 reads CASSPGGSYEQYF. The CDR3 DNA reads TGTGCCAGCAGCCCAGGGGGATCCTACGAGCAGTACTTC. The rearrangement uses TRBV5-8 and TRBJ2-7; 7 positions agree with TRBD1. Looked up from germline, CDR1 is SGHTS and CDR2 is YDEGEE. V shed 4 bases and J 1 base; nucleotides not matched to a gene: 2. The length of the CDR3 is 13 residues.